This T cell receptor beta chain was profiled in a study of T cell repertoires in cytomegalovirus infection. Background on the study: Public TCR beta signature analysis indicated the presence of both CMV infection and matching HLA type. Study findings and constraints: In two of eight donors, the top clonotype was HLA-C-restricted CMV-specific.

The germline CDR1 and CDR2 sequences are SGHTA and FQGNSA. The CDR3 runs 13 residues. With V trimmed by 5 bases and J by 8 bases, 4 bases remained unmatched. TCRdb re-called the reads through MiXCR, storing one row per CDR3 protein. The data show around 290,000 distinct CDR3 sequences, 20% to 30% seen once. This clonotype showed up many times. What it recognizes is unknown. The V call is TRBV7-2, the J call TRBJ2-1, with 9 bases lining up with TRBD1. Sequenced input: PBMCs. The receptor was derived from a human donor in good health (CMV status not recorded). Some clones in this sample may be carry-over from other donors' samples. For the CDR3, the DNA is TGTGCCAGCAGCCTGGGACAGGGCTATGAGCAGTTCTTC. Its protein is CASSLGQGYEQFF. Using reference TRBV7-2 and TRBJ2-1 for the parts outside the CDR3, the full variable domain is GAGVSQSPSNKVTEKGKDVELRCDPISGHTALYWYRQSLGQGLEFLIYFQGNSAPDKSGLPSDRFSAERTGGSVSTLTIQRTQQEDSAVYLCASSLGQGYEQFFGPGTRLTVL.